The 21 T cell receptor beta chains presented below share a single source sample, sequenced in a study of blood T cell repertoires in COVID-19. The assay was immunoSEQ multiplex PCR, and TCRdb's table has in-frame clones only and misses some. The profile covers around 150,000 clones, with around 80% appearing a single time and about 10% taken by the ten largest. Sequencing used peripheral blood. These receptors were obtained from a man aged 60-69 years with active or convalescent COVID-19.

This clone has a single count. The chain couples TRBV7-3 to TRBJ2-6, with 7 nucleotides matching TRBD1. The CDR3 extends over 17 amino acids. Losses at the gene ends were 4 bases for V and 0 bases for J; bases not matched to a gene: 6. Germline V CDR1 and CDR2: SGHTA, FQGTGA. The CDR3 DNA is TGTGCCAGCAGCTCGACAGGGCTCGCCTCTGGGGCCAACGTCCTGACTTTC. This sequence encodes CASSSTGLASGANVLTF.

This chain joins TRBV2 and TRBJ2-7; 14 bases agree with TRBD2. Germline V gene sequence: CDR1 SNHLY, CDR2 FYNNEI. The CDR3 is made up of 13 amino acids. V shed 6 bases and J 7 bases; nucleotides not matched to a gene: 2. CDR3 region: CASRGLAGAEQYF. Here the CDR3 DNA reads TGTGCCAGCAGGGGACTAGCGGGAGCAGAGCAGTACTTC. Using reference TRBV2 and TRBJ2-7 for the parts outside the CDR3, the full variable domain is EPEVTQTPSHQVTQMGQEVILRCVPISNHLYFYWYRQILGQKVEFLVSFYNNEISEKSEIFDDQFSVERPDGSNFTLKIRSTKLEDSAMYFCASRGLAGAEQYFGPGTRLTVT.

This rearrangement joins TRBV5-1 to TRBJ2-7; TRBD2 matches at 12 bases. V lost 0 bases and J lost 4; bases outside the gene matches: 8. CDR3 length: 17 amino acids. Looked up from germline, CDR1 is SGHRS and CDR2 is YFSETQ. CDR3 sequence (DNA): TGCGCCAGCAGCTTGGATACTAGCGGGGGGATCCCTTACGAGCAGTACTTC. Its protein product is CASSLDTSGGIPYEQYF.

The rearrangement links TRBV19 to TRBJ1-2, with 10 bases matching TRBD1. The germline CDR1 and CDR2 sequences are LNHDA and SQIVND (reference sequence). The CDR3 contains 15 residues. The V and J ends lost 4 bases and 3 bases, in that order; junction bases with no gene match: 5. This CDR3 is CASSKGTGDDYGYTF. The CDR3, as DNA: TGTGCCAGTAGTAAAGGGACAGGGGACGACTATGGCTACACCTTC.

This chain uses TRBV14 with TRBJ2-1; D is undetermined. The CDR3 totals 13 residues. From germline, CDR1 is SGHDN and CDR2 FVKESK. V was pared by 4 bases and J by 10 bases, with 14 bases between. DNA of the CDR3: TGTGCCAGCAGCCCGTACGAAGCAAGCGAGCAGTTCTTC. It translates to CASSPYEASEQFF.

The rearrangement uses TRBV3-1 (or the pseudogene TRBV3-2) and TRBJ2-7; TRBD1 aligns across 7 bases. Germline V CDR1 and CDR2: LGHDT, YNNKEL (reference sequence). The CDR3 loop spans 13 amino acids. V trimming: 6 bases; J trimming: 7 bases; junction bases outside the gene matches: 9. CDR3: CASSPGQVREQYF. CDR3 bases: TGTGCCAGCAGTCCCGGACAGGTCAGGGAGCAGTACTTC.

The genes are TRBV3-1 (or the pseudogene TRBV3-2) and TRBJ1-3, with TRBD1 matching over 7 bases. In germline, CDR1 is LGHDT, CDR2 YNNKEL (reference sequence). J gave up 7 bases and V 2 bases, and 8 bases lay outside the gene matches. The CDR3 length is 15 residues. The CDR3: CASSQTAGTANTIYF. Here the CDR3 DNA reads TGTGCCAGCAGCCAAACAGCCGGGACAGCGAACACCATATATTTT.

CDR3 nucleotide sequence: TGCGCCAGCAGCTTACCCCCTGGCACGGCAGGGCAATATAGCAATCAGCCCCAGCATTTT. Residues: CASSLPPGTAGQYSNQPQHF. This chain joins TRBV4-1 and TRBJ1-5; the D gene is possibly TRBD1 (5 bases). Germline loops: CDR1 MGHRA, CDR2 YSYEKL. V was pared by 5 bases and J by 0 bases, with 26 bases between. The CDR3 length is 20 residues.

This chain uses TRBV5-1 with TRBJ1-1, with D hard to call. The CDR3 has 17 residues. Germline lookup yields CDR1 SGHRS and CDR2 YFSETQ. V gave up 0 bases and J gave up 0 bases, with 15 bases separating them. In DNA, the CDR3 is TGCGCCAGCAGCTTGGTCCCCCTACAGAGAATGAACACTGAAGCTTTCTTT. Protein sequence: CASSLVPLQRMNTEAFF.

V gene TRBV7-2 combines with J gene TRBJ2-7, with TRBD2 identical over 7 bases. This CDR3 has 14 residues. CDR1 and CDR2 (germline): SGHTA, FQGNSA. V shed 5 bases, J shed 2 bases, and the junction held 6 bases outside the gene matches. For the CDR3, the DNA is TGTGCCAGCAGCCCCCCCGGGGGGACCTACGAGCAGTACTTC. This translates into CASSPPGGTYEQYF.

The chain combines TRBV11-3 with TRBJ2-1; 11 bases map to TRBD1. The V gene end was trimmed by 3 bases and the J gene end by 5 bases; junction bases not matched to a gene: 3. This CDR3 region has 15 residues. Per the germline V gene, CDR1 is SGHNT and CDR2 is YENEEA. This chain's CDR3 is CASSLDRGRHNEQFF. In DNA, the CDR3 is TGTGCCAGCAGCTTGGACAGGGGGCGGCACAATGAGCAGTTCTTC.

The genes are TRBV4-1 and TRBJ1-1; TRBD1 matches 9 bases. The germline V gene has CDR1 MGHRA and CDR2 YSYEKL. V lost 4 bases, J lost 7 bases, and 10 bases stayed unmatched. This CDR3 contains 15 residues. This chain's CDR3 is CASSPRKTGGDEAFF. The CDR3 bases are TGCGCCAGCAGCCCGCGAAAGACAGGGGGGGATGAAGCTTTCTTT.

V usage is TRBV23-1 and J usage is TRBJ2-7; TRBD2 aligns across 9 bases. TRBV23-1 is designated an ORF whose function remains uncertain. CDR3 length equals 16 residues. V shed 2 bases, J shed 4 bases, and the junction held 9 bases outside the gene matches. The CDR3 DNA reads TGCGCCAGCAGTCAAACAGTTAGCGGGAGAGGTTACGAGCAGTACTTC. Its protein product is CASSQTVSGRGYEQYF.

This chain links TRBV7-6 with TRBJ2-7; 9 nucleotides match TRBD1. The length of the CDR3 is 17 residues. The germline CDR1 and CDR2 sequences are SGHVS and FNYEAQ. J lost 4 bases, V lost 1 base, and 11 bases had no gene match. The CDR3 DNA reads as TGTGCCAGCAGCTTAGGATTGCCGGGACAGGGTGGTTACGAGCAGTACTTC. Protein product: CASSLGLPGQGGYEQYF. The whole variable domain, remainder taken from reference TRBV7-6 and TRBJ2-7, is GAGVSQSPRYKVTKRGQDVALRCDPISGHVSLYWYRQALGQGPEFLTYFNYEAQQDKSGLPNDRFSAERPEGSISTLTIQRTEQRDSAMYRCASSLGLPGQGGYEQYFGPGTRLTVT.

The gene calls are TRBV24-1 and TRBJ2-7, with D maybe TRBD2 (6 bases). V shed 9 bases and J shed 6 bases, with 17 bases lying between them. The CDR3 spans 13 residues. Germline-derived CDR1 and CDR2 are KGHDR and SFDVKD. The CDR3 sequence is CATAGGISSEQYF. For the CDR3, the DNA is TGTGCCACCGCCGGCGGGATTAGCTCCGAGCAGTACTTC.

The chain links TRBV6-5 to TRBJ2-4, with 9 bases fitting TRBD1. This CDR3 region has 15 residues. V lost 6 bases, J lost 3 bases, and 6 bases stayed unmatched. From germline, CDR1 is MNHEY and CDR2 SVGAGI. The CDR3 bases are TGTGCCAGCAGACGGACAGGGGTTGACAAAAACATTCAGTACTTC. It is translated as CASRRTGVDKNIQYF.

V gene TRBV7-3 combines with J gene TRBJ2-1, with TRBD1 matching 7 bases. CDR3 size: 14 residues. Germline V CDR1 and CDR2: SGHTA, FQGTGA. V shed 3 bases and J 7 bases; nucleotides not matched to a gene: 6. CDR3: CASSFQQGLNEQFF. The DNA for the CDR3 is TGTGCCAGCAGCTTCCAACAGGGGTTGAATGAGCAGTTCTTC.

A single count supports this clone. The CDR3 here is CASSLSGDRNGEQFF. DNA for the CDR3: TGCGCCAGCAGCTTGAGTGGAGACAGGAATGGTGAGCAGTTCTTC. This chain joins TRBV5-1 and TRBJ2-1; D may be TRBD1 (6 bases). The CDR3 spans 15 residues. Germline lookup yields CDR1 SGHRS and CDR2 YFSETQ. The V and J ends lost 1 base and 9 bases respectively, with 17 bases between them.

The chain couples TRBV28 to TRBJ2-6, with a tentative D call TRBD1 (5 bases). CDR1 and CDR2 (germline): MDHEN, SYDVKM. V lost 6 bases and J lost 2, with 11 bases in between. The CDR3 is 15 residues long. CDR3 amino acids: CASRTTGAGANVLTF. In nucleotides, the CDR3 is TGTGCCAGCAGAACAACAGGAGCTGGGGCCAACGTCCTGACTTTC.

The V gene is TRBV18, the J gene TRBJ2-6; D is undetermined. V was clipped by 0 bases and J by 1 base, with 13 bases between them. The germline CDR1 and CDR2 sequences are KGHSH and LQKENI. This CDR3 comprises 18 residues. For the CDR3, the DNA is TGTGCCAGCTCACCACCGCTTGGCAGACTTTCTGGGGCCAACGTCCTGACTTTC. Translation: CASSPPLGRLSGANVLTF.

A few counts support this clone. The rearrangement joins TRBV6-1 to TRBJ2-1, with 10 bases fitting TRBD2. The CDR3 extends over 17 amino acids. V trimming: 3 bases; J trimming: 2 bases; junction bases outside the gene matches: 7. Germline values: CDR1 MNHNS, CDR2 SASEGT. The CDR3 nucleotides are TGTGCCAGCAGTGACATCTGGGGGACTAGCGCCTACAATGAGCAGTTCTTC. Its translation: CASSDIWGTSAYNEQFF.